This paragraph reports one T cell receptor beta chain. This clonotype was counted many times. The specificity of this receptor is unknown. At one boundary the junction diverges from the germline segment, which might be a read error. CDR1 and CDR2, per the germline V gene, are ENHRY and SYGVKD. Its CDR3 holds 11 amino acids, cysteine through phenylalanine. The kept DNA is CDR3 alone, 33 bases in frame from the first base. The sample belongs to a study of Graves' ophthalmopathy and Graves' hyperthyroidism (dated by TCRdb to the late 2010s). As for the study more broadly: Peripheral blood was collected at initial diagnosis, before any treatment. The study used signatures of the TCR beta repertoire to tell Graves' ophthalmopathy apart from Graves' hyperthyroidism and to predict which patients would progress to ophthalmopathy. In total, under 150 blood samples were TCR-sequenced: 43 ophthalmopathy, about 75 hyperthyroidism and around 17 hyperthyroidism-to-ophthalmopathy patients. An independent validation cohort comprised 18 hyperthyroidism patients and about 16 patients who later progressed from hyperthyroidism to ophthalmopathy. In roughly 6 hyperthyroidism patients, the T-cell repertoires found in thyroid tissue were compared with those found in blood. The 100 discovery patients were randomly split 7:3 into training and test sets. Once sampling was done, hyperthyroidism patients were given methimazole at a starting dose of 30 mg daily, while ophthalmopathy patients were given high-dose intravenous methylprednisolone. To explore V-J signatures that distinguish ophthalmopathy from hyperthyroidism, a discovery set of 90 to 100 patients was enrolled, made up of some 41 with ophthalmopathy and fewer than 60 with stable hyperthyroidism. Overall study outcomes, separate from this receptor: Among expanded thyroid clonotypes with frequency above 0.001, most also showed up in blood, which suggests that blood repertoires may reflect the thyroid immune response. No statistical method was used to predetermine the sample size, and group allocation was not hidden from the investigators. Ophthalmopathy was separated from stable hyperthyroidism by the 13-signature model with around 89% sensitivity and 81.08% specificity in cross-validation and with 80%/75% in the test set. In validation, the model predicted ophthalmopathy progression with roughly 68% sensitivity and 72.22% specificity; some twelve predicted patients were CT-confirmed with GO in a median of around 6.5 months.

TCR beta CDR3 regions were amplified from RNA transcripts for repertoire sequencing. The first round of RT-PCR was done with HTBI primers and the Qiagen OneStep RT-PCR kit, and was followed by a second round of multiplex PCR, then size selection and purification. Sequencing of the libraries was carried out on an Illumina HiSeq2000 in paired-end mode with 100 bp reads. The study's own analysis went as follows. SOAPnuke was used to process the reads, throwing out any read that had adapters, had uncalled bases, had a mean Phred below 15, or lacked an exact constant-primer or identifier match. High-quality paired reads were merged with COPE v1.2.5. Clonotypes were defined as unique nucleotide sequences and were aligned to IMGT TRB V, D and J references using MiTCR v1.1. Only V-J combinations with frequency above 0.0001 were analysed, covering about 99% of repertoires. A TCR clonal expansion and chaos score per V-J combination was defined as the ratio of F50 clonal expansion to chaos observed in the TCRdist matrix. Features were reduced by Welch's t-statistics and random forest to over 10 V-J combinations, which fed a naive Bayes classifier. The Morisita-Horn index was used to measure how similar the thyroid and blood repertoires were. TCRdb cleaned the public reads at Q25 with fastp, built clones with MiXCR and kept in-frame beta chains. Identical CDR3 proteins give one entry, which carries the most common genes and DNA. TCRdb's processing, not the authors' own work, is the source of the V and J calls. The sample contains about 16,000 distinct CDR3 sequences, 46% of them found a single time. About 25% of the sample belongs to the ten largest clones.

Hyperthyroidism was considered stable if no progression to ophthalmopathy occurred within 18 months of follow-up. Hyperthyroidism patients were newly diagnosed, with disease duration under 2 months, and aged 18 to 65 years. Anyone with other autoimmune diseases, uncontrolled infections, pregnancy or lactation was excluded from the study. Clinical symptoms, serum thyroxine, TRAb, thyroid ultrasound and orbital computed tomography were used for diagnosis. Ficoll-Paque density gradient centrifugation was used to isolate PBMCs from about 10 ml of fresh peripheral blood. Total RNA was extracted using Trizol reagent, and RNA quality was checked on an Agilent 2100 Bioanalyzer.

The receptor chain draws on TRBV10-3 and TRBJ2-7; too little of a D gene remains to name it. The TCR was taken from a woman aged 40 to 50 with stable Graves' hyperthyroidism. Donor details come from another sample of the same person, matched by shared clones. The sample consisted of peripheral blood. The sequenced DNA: TGTGCCGTCAGTGAGCCGGGTGAGCAGTACTTC. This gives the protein CAVSEPGEQYF.